One and the same sample provided the 9 T cell receptor beta chains below, sequenced in a study of OX40 agonist ivuxolimab in advanced cancers. The table came from immunoSEQ multiplex PCR; TCRdb's copy has only in-frame clones and leaves some out. The repertoire holds 53,000 or so clones, with nearly 95% as singletons. The sequencing used CD4+ or CD8+ T cells sorted from blood, collected in a trial of the OX40 agonist ivuxolimab. These receptor sequences come from an adult with an advanced solid tumor such as melanoma, head and neck, liver or kidney cancer.

In DNA form, the CDR3 reads TGTGCCAGCAGCCCCCCAAGGGGGTATAGCACTGAAGCTTTCTTT. Amino acids: CASSPPRGYSTEAFF. This chain connects TRBV7-9 to TRBJ1-1; TRBD1 might be the D (6 bases). CDR3 length: 15 residues. Germline V lookup: CDR1 SEHNR, CDR2 FQNEAQ (reference sequence). Trimming shortened V by 5 bases and J by 4 bases, and 17 bases separated the two germline ends.

The V call is TRBV5-4, the J call TRBJ1-1; D not certain. There are 12 residues in the CDR3. Trimming removed 4 bases from V and 4 bases from J, with 8 bases in between. Germline V CDR1 and CDR2: SGHNT, YYREEE (reference sequence). The CDR3 DNA follows: TGTGCCAGCAGCGGCGGCGCCACTGAAGCTTTCTTT. It codes for CASSGGATEAFF. Full variable domain (missing parts from reference TRBV5-4 and TRBJ1-1): ETGVTQSPTHLIKTRGQQVTLRCSSQSGHNTVSWYQQALGQGPQFIFQYYREEENGRGNFPPRFSGLQFPNYSSELNVNALELDDSALYLCASSGGATEAFFGQGTRLTVV.

The table lists this clone with a count of one. V is TRBV2 and J is TRBJ2-7; a weak D match, TRBD1 (5 bases). This CDR3 region has 11 residues. Per germline, CDR1 SNHLY and CDR2 FYNNEI. With 6 bases removed from V and 7 bases from J, the gap between germline ends came to 10 bases. The CDR3 DNA is TGTGCCAGCAGCATAGGGGTGGAGCAGTACTTC. Translation: CASSIGVEQYF.

The rearrangement links TRBV27 to TRBJ2-5; possible D gene TRBD1, 6 bases. This CDR3 region has 13 residues. Trimming stripped 1 base from V and 5 bases from J, with 8 bases between. The germline V gene has CDR1 MNHEY and CDR2 SMNVEV (reference sequence). The CDR3 DNA reads as TGTGCCAGCAGTTTATACAGGGAGGAGACCCAGTACTTC. Its translation: CASSLYREETQYF.

The rearrangement links TRBV4-3 to TRBJ2-3, with 7 bases matching TRBD2. The V and J ends lost 0 bases and 2 bases, in that order; junction bases with no gene match: 11. The germline gives CDR1 LGHNA, CDR2 YSLEER. The CDR3 is 18 amino acids. The CDR3 here is CASSQDLASSGPTDTQYF. CDR3 DNA: TGCGCCAGCAGCCAAGATCTCGCTTCTAGCGGACCCACAGATACGCAGTATTTT.

This chain joins TRBV6-6 and TRBJ1-1; maybe TRBD1 (5 bases). The V end was cut by 4 bases, the J end by 3 bases, with 6 bases between. Looked up from germline, CDR1 is MNHNY and CDR2 is SVGAGI (reference sequence). CDR3 length equals 12 residues. Here the CDR3 DNA reads TGTGCCAGCAGTTGGGGGGACACTGAAGCTTTCTTT. As protein: CASSWGDTEAFF.

This clone was seen only once. The rearrangement links TRBV7-9 to TRBJ2-4, with D perhaps TRBD1 or TRBD2 (5 bases each). This CDR3 contains 16 residues. CDR1 SEHNR and CDR2 FQNEAQ come from the germline V gene (reference sequence). V was pared by 5 bases and J by 8 bases, with 22 bases between. The DNA for the CDR3 is TGTGCCAGCAGCCTACCCCCCACGGGGCCCCCGTACATTCAGTACTTC. It encodes CASSLPPTGPPYIQYF.

The chain joins TRBV19 to TRBJ1-5; no clear D gene. This CDR3 has 13 residues. V lost 1 base, J lost 7 bases, and 8 bases lay in between. Germline loops: CDR1 LNHDA, CDR2 SQIVND (reference sequence). CDR3 sequence: CASSIVLIQPQHF. The DNA for the CDR3 is TGTGCCAGTAGTATAGTTCTGATACAGCCCCAGCATTTT.

The V call is TRBV18, the J call TRBJ2-7; D might be TRBD1 or TRBD2, each matching 5 bases. The V and J ends lost 3 bases and 2 bases respectively, with 8 bases between them. The CDR3 is made up of 13 amino acids. Germline V gives CDR1 KGHSH, CDR2 LQKENI. CDR3 sequence: CASSPQGAYEQYF. The CDR3 DNA reads as TGTGCCAGCTCACCCCAGGGAGCCTACGAGCAGTACTTC.